This TCR beta chain came from a study of glioma-infiltrating T cells after dendritic cell vaccination. Method: immunoSEQ multiplex PCR; TCRdb's copy keeps in-frame clones and lacks some. The profile shows about 95,000 clones, around 85% of them singletons. The CDR3 is made up of 13 amino acids. Germline lookup yields CDR1 MNHEY and CDR2 SMNVEV (reference sequence). J gave up 7 bases and V 8 bases, and 5 bases lay outside the gene matches. PBMC were collected before vaccination, two weeks after the third vaccination, and at progression. The receptor's source is a human donor with glioblastoma. The starting material was blood, obtained before dendritic cell vaccination. The chain recombines TRBV27 with TRBJ2-2; 9 positions match TRBD2. This CDR3 is CASWGLAIGELFF. CDR3 DNA sequence: TGTGCCAGCTGGGGACTAGCAATCGGGGAGCTGTTTTTT.